These 9 T cell receptor beta chains were sequenced from one sample in a study of T cells in Graves' hyperthyroidism and ophthalmopathy. TCR beta CDR3 sequences were amplified from RNA transcripts. First-round RT-PCR of the TCR CDR3 relied on the HTBI primer set. MiXCR, run by TCRdb on the multiplex PCR reads, gives a single entry per CDR3 protein. The profile shows a few hundred thousand distinct CDR3 sequences, around 45% of them singletons. Input material: peripheral blood or thyroid tissue (not recorded which). The source of these receptors is a woman between 18 and 29 years old with Graves' hyperthyroidism.

With regard to this clonotype: This could be a read error, since a much larger clone is one nucleotide away. The genes are TRBV2 and TRBJ2-2; 8 nucleotides align to TRBD2. The V gene end was trimmed by 10 bases and the J gene end by 4 bases; junction bases not matched to a gene: 11. Germline V lookup: CDR1 SNHLY, CDR2 FYNNEI. The CDR3 totals 15 residues. CDR3 sequence reads: CAIDLAGRGTGELFF. CDR3 in DNA: TGTGCCATCGACTTAGCGGGGAGGGGCACCGGGGAGCTGTTTTTT.

The rearrangement links TRBV29-1 to TRBJ2-6; 7 bases match TRBD1. CDR1 SQVTM and CDR2 ANQGSEA come from the germline V gene. The CDR3 length is 17 residues. This chain's CDR3 is CSVPPGQRISGANVLTF. CDR3 in DNA: TGCAGTGTCCCCCCGGGACAGAGGATCTCTGGGGCCAACGTCCTGACTTTC.

The chain recombines TRBV29-1 with TRBJ2-5; D is possibly TRBD1 or TRBD2 (5 bases each). Germline CDR1 SQVTM, CDR2 ANQGSEA. This CDR3 comprises 12 residues. Trimming cost V 8 bases and J 1 base, with 11 bases left between them. The CDR3: CSSTGAQETQYF. As DNA, the CDR3 is TGCAGCTCGACCGGGGCCCAAGAGACCCAGTACTTC.

This clonotype has ten or more counts. The CDR3 protein is CSARTWGVQETQYF. DNA for the CDR3: TGCAGTGCTAGGACATGGGGTGTCCAAGAGACCCAGTACTTC. The chain carries TRBV20-1 and TRBJ2-5; D call uncertain. The CDR3 is 14 amino acids. Between the trimmed V and J ends, which lost 3 bases and 1 base, there was a span of 12 bases. Germline CDR1 and CDR2: DFQATT and SNEGSKA (reference sequence).

This clonotype was counted a single time. The chain has TRBV11-1 and TRBJ1-1; the match to TRBD1 covers 8 bases. The germline V gene has CDR1 SGHAT and CDR2 FQDESV (reference sequence). After removal of 7 bases from V and 5 bases from J, the junction contained 15 bases not matched to a gene. This CDR3 is 16 amino acids long. CDR3 in DNA: TGTGCCAGCACACGTCAGGGGGCGCAGGGGACTACTGAAGCTTTCTTT. Protein: CASTRQGAQGTTEAFF.

The genes are TRBV7-2 and TRBJ1-6; the match to TRBD1 covers 7 bases. The CDR3 is made up of 15 amino acids. The germline V gene encodes CDR1 SGHTA and CDR2 FQGNSA. J was trimmed by 7 bases and V by 4 bases; bases with no gene match: 7. This chain's CDR3 is CASSSVTGTNSPLHF. In nucleotides, the CDR3 is TGTGCCAGCAGCTCAGTGACAGGGACGAATTCACCCCTCCACTTT.

The chain recombines TRBV7-9 with TRBJ2-3; D is unresolved. The germline V gene has CDR1 SEHNR and CDR2 FQNEAQ (reference sequence). This CDR3 is 15 amino acids long. The germline V and J ends were trimmed by 1 base and 0 bases, with 8 bases remaining between them. CDR3 sequence: CASSLGDHSTDTQYF. The DNA for the CDR3 is TGTGCCAGCAGCTTAGGAGACCACAGCACAGATACGCAGTATTTT.

In its sample, this clonotype was seen many times. V and J are TRBV10-3 and TRBJ1-2; TRBD1 matches 8 bases. CDR3 length equals 11 residues. Germline CDR1 is ENHRY and CDR2 is SYGVKD. Losses at the gene ends were 0 bases for V and 13 bases for J; bases not matched to a gene: 1. CDR3 residues: CAISESDRATF. In nucleotides, the CDR3 is TGTGCCATCAGTGAGTCGGACAGGGCCACCTTC.

This clonotype was counted a few times. The chain uses TRBV2 and TRBJ1-6, with D possibly being TRBD1 (5 bases). This CDR3 comprises 15 residues. CDR1 is SNHLY and CDR2 is FYNNEI in the germline V gene. The ends were cut back, 6 bases at V and 6 bases at J, with 15 bases in the middle. CDR3 nucleotides: TGTGCCAGCAGCCAAAGCCGGGGGGGTAATTCACCCCTCCACTTT. It codes for CASSQSRGGNSPLHF.